Following are 8 T cell receptor beta chains from one sample sequenced in a study of blood T cell repertoires in COVID-19. Profiled with immunoSEQ multiplex PCR; TCRdb holds only in-frame clones, not every one. Counted here are fewer than 140,000 clones, about two thirds occurring once; the ten biggest clones make up about 0.85%. The sample taken for sequencing was peripheral blood. Receptors were obtained from a human donor with acute or convalescent COVID-19. The donor label of this sample is uncertain.

The chain joins TRBV4-2 to TRBJ1-4; D call uncertain. V lost 0 bases and J 0 bases, leaving 14 bases between the germline ends. This CDR3 region has 18 residues. Germline values: CDR1 LGHNA, CDR2 YNFKEQ. CDR3 nucleotides: TGTGCCAGCAGCCAAGAAAAAGTCTCCTACGCAACTAATGAAAAACTGTTTTTT. Protein sequence: CASSQEKVSYATNEKLFF.

Here the CDR3 DNA reads TGTGCCAGCAGTGTATCTGGGACAGTCCCCTCTGGCGAGCAGTACTTC. Protein product: CASSVSGTVPSGEQYF. The chain carries TRBV6-1 and TRBJ2-7; 7 nucleotides match TRBD1. CDR3 length: 16 residues. The germline V gene has CDR1 MNHNS and CDR2 SASEGT. Trimming took 4 bases from V and 6 from J; bases not matched to a gene: 15.

The chain uses TRBV20-1 and TRBJ1-2, with a tentative D call TRBD1 (5 bases). From germline, CDR1 is DFQATT and CDR2 SNEGSKA (reference sequence). Trimming removed 3 bases at V and 2 bases at J, with 13 bases between. This CDR3 comprises 14 residues. CDR3 DNA sequence: TGCAGTGCTAGTTCAGTGACAGCCAACTATGGCTACACCTTC. This codes for CSASSVTANYGYTF.

This clone was detected a few times. This sequence may be a read error, since a much larger clone differs from it by one base. This chain connects TRBV9 to TRBJ1-4; 10 bases map to TRBD1. The CDR3 has 14 residues. Trimming at V came to 4 bases and at J to 5 bases, leaving 2 bases not matched to a gene. Germline V lookup: CDR1 SGDLS, CDR2 YYNGEE. The CDR3 loop is CASSLGQGNEKLFF. CDR3 bases: TGTGCCAGCAGCCTGGGACAGGGGAATGAAAAACTGTTTTTT.

This clone appeared a few times. This chain uses TRBV2 with TRBJ2-1; possibly TRBD2 for D (5 bases). The germline V gene encodes CDR1 SNHLY and CDR2 FYNNEI. With 3 bases removed from V and 6 bases from J, the gap between germline ends came to 18 bases. This CDR3 spans 16 amino acids. The DNA of the CDR3 is TGTGCCAGCAGTGAGGGTTGGGGAGTTCGGGGCAATGAGCAGTTCTTC. Its translation: CASSEGWGVRGNEQFF.

This clone was picked up a small number of times. The chain links TRBV27 to TRBJ2-1; 9 positions agree with TRBD1. Looked up from germline, CDR1 is MNHEY and CDR2 is SMNVEV (reference sequence). The CDR3 sequence is 17 residues long. V gave up 2 bases and J gave up 8 bases; unmatched junction bases: 13. The CDR3 coding sequence is TGTGCCAGCAGTTTAGGGGCAGGGGACAGGGTAGCGGATGAGCAGTTCTTC. It is translated as CASSLGAGDRVADEQFF.

The V gene is TRBV6-1, the J gene TRBJ2-7; TRBD1 aligns across 12 bases. The ends lost 3 bases at V and 2 bases at J; junction bases unmatched: 5. There are 16 residues in the CDR3. Germline assignment: CDR1 MNHNS and CDR2 SASEGT. This CDR3 is CASSERGQGAPYEQYF. CDR3 bases: TGTGCCAGCAGTGAGCGGGGACAGGGGGCCCCCTACGAGCAGTACTTC.

This sequence joins TRBV19 and TRBJ1-4; D not certain. Germline loops: CDR1 LNHDA, CDR2 SQIVND (reference sequence). The CDR3 is made up of 18 amino acids. Between the trimmed V and J ends, which lost 4 bases and 0 bases, there was a span of 18 bases. The CDR3 nucleotides are TGTGCCAGTAGTACCCGCGGCAGTTCCTACTCAACTAATGAAAAACTGTTTTTT. Protein sequence: CASSTRGSSYSTNEKLFF.